This T cell receptor beta chain was recovered during a study of T cell responses to AZD1222 COVID-19 vaccine. Study-wide findings and caveats: In all cases, repertoires were sampled only after the peak T cell response. CD4 TCRs linked to vaccination spanned spike, dominating at 160-218 and 743-854. Unmutated variant regions are reportedly the target of nearly half of TCRs that are spike-specific. Spike-specific TCR breadth and depth were elevated following two AZD1222 doses.

Only in-frame clones appear in the TCRdb table, and some are missing; sequencing was by immunoSEQ multiplex PCR. The data show about 42,000 clones, with about nine tenths seen just once and 20% to 25% held by the top ten. J gave up 7 bases and V 2 bases, and 6 bases lay outside the gene matches. The CDR3 loop spans 14 amino acids. From germline, CDR1 is MNHNS and CDR2 SASEGT. Details on this clone: Its antigen is undetermined.

The chain uses TRBV6-1 and TRBJ1-2, with 8 bases lining up with TRBD1. The sequencing here drew on peripheral blood, taken 28 days after the second AZD1222 dose. This TCR was sampled from an adult who received the AZD1222 COVID-19 vaccine. As DNA, the CDR3 is TGTGCCAGCAGTGAAAAGGACAGGGCTTCTGGCTACACCTTC. Protein product: CASSEKDRASGYTF.